This TCR beta chain emerged from a study of blood T cell repertoires in COVID-19. The overall study: Samples of COVID-19 (acute and convalescent) were obtained from the United States, Italy and Spain. PBMCs, B-cell-depleted T cells, or T cells provided the cDNA or gDNA that made up the material.

The germline gives CDR1 SQVTM, CDR2 ANQGSEA. The V and J ends lost 0 bases and 5 bases respectively, with 13 bases between them. There are 14 residues in the CDR3. Using immunoSEQ multiplex PCR, the repertoire was profiled, and TCRdb retains in-frame clones only, with some absent. The sample has 200,000 or so clones; around 83% are singletons. The genes are TRBV29-1 and TRBJ1-2; D call uncertain. The clonotype comes from a man aged 35 to 55 who had recovered from COVID-19. Sequenced material: peripheral blood. The CDR3 is CSVEDPETEYGYTF. In DNA, the CDR3 is TGCAGCGTTGAAGATCCGGAAACAGAATATGGCTACACCTTC.